The source of this T cell receptor beta chain is a study of blood T cell dynamics during melanoma immunotherapy. Turning to the study itself: Patients with metastatic melanoma got pembrolizumab or nivolumab-ipilimumab as first-line care. Study-wide points: Clones driving repertoire changes may be melanoma-specific or general immune activation.

Trimming cost V 5 bases and J 5 bases; bases outside gene matches: 12. The CDR3 is 17 residues long. CDR1 and CDR2 from the germline V gene are PRHDT and FYEKMQ (reference sequence). The method was immunoSEQ multiplex PCR; TCRdb's version includes in-frame clones alone and lacks a portion of them. The table includes roughly 23,000 clones, roughly 86% detected once. Described time point: pre-treatment baseline. For this clone: The antigen is undetermined.

Sequencing was performed on blood, taken from a patient treated with checkpoint blockade. This sequence originates from a human donor with melanoma. V usage is TRBV13 and J usage is TRBJ2-1, with 10 bases identical to TRBD1. The CDR3 spells CASSPPRWDRGDNEQFF. DNA for the CDR3: TGTGCCAGCAGCCCCCCCCGGTGGGACAGGGGTGACAATGAGCAGTTCTTC.